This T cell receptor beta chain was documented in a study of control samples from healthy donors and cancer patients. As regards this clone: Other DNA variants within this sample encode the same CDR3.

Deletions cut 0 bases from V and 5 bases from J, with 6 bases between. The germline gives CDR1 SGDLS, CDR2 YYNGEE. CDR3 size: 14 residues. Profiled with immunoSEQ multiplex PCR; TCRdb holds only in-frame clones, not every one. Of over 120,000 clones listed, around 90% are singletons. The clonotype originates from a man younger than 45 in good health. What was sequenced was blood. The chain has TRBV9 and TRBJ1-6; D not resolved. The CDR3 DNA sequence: TGTGCCAGCAGCGTAGAGGACCATAATTCACCCCTCCACTTT. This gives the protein CASSVEDHNSPLHF.